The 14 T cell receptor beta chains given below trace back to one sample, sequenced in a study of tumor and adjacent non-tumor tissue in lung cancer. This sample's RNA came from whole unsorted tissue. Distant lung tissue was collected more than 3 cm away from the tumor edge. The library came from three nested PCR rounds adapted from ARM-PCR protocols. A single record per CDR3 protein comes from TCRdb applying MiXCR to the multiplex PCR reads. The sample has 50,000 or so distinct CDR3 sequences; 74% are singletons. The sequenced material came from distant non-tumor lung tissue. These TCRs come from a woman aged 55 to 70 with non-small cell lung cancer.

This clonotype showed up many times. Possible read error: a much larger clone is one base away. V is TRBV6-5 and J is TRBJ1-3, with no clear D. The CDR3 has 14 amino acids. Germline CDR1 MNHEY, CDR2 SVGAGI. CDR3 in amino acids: CASSLLGSGNTMYF. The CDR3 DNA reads TGTGCCAGCAGTTTATTGGGATCTGGAAACACCATGTATTTT.

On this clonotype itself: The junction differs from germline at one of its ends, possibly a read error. CDR3 loop: CSAEGSRDNGKLFF. The CDR3 DNA follows: TGCAGCGCTGAAGGATCCAGGGATAATGGAAAACTGTTTTTT. The chain joins TRBV29-1 to TRBJ1-4, with D possibly matching TRBD1 (5 bases). CDR3 length equals 14 residues. Per the germline V gene, CDR1 is SQVTM and CDR2 is ANQGSEA.

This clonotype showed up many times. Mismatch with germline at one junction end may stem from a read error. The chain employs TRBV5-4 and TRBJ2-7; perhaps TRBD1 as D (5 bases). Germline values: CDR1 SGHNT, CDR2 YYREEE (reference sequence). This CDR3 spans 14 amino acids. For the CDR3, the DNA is TGTGCCAGCGGCTTTACAGGAAGCCCCTACGAGCAGTACTTC. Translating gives CASGFTGSPYEQYF.

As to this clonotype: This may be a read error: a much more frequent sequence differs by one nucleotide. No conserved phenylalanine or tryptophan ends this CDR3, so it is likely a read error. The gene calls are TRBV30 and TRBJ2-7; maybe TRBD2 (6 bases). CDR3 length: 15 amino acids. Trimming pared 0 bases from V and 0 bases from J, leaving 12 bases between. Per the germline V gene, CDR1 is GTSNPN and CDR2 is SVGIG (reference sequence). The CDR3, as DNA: TGTGCCTGGAGTGTCGCGGGGTCGAGCTCCTACGAGCAGTACTTG. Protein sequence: CAWSVAGSSSYEQYL.

The DNA of the CDR3 is TGTGCCAGCACTGGGAGAGGGGGTCAAAAGACCCAGTACTTC. Encoded protein: CASTGRGGQKTQYF. The rearrangement links TRBV6-5 to TRBJ2-5; tentative D call: TRBD1 (6 bases). CDR3 size: 14 residues. Trimming took off 7 bases at V and 6 bases at J, with 18 bases between the two ends. Germline CDR1 reads MNHEY; CDR2 reads SVGAGI.

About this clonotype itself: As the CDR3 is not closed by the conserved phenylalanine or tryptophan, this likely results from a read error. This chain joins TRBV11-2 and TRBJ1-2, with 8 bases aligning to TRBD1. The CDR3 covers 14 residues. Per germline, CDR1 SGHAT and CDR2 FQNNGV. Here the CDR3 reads CAGSKGQVYYGYTL. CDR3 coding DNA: TGTGCCGGCAGCAAGGGACAGGTGTACTATGGCTACACCTTG.

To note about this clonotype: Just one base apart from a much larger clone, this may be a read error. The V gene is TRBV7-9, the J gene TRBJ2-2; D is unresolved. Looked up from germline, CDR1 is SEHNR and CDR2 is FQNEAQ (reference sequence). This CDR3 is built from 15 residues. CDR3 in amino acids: CTSSPQNPYTGELFF. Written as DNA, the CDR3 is TGTACCAGCAGCCCACAGAACCCGTACACCGGGGAGCTGTTTTTT.

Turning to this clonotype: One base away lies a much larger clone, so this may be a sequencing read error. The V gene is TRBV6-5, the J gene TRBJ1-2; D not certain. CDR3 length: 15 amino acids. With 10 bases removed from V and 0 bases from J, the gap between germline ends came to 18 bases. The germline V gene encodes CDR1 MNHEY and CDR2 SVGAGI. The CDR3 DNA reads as TGTGCCAACAGCGTAGACCCTAACCCTAACTATGGCTACACCTTC. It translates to CANSVDPNPNYGYTF.

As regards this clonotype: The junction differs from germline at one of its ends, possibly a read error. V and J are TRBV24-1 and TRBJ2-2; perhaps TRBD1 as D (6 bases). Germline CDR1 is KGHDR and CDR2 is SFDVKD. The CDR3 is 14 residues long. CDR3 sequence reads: CTTSVGQNTGELFF. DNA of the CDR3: TGTACCACCAGTGTGGGACAGAACACCGGGGAGCTGTTTTTT.

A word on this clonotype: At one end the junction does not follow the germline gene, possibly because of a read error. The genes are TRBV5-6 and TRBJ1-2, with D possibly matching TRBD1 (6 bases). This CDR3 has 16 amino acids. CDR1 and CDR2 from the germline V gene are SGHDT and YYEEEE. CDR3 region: CASSLLRDIPNYGYTF. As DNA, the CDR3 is TGTGCCAGCAGCTTGTTGCGGGACATACCTAACTATGGGTACACCTTC. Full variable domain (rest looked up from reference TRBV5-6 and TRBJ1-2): DAGVTQSPTHLIKTRGQQVTLRCSPKSGHDTVSWYQQALGQGPQFIFQYYEEEERQRGNFPDRFSGHQFPNYSSELNVNALLLGDSALYLCASSLLRDIPNYGYTFGSGTRLTVV.

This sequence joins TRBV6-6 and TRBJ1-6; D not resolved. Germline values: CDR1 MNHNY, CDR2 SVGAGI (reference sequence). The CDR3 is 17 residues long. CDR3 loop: CISSFDEESSYNSPLHF. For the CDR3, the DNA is TGTATCAGCAGCTTTGATGAAGAGAGCTCCTATAATTCACCCCTCCACTTT.

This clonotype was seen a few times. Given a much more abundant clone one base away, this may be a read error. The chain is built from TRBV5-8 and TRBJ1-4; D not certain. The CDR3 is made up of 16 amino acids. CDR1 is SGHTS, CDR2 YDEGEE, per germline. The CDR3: CTSSSGWGGETEKLFF. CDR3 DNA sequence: TGTACCAGCAGCTCCGGCTGGGGAGGAGAGACGGAAAAACTGTTTTTT. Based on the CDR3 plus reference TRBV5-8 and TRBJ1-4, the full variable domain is EAGVTQSPTHLIKTRGQQATLRCSPISGHTSVYWYQQALGLGLQFLLWYDEGEERNRGNFPPRFSGRQFPNYSSELNVNALELEDSALYLCTSSSGWGGETEKLFFGSGTQLSVL.

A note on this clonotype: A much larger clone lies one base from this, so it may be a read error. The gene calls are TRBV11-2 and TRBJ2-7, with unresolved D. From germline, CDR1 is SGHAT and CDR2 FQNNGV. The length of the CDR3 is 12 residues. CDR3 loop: CASSFSSYERYF. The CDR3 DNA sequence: TGTGCCAGCAGCTTCAGCTCCTACGAGCGGTACTTC.

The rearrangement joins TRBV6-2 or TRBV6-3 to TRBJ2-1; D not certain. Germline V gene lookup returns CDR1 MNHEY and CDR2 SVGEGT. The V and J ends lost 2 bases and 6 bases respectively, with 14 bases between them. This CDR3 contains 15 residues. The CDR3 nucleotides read TGTGCCAGCAGTTACGATGACGGTGCAGTCAATGAGCAGTTCTTC. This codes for CASSYDDGAVNEQFF.